This T cell receptor beta chain originates from a study of low-dose radiotherapy and immunotherapy resistance in tumors. Background on the study: Intravenous cyclophosphamide at 200 mg/m2 preceded radiation and immunotherapy by one day, every two weeks. From cycle 1 day 1, patients took oral aspirin 300 mg every day for four cycles.

Alpha and beta chains were covered, as first-strand cDNA relied on TRAV- and TRBV-specific primers. Both a constant-region primer and a V-primer adapter served to amplify TCRs across about 20 PCR cycles. TCRdb used MiXCR to reprocess the reads, holding one entry per CDR3 protein. The table records about 39,000 distinct CDR3 sequences, roughly a third of them present only once. This sample's time point: before trial treatment. Those eligible were patients bearing advanced solid tumors lacking tumor-infiltrating lymphocytes. Trimming shortened V by 6 bases and J by 8 bases, and 16 bases separated the two germline ends. This CDR3 contains 13 residues. The germline CDR1 and CDR2 sequences are SQVTM and ANQGSEA.

This chain connects TRBV29-1 to TRBJ1-4, with D possibly being TRBD1 (6 bases). The material sequenced was PBMCs, taken before treatment. The sequence derives from a male donor with gallbladder cancer. The CDR3 sequence: CSVARGVEEKLFF. CDR3 bases: TGCAGCGTCGCAAGGGGGGTCGAAGAAAAACTGTTTTTT.